Below, 3 T cell receptor beta chains from the same sample are listed, as sequenced in a study of blood T cell repertoires in COVID-19. The repertoire was sequenced with immunoSEQ multiplex PCR; TCRdb's copy has only in-frame clones and lacks some. This sample has around 99,000 clones, with around 74% found just once. The source material was peripheral blood. Receptors originate from a woman of 80 years or more with active or convalescent COVID-19.

The chain joins TRBV30 to TRBJ2-2; the D gene is possibly TRBD1 (6 bases). Trimming took 3 bases from V and 5 from J, leaving 10 bases between them. CDR3 length equals 13 residues. CDR1 and CDR2 from the germline V gene are GTSNPN and SVGIG (reference sequence). The CDR3 DNA reads TGTGCCTGGAGGTTACAGGGAACCGGGGAGCTGTTTTTT. Protein product: CAWRLQGTGELFF.

The chain is built from TRBV5-1 and TRBJ2-1, with 8 bases fitting TRBD2. The CDR3 is 16 residues long. Trimming cost V 1 base and J 6 bases; bases outside gene matches: 9. Germline V CDR1 and CDR2: SGHRS, YFSETQ. The CDR3 DNA reads as TGCGCCAGCAGCTTGTCCGGGACTAGTGTGGGCAATGAGCAGTTCTTC. Encoded protein: CASSLSGTSVGNEQFF.

The V and J genes are TRBV5-1 and TRBJ2-7, with 10 bases aligning to TRBD2. The ends lost 1 base at V and 2 bases at J; junction bases unmatched: 0. The CDR3 consists of 14 residues. Germline CDR1 is SGHRS and CDR2 is YFSETQ. The DNA of the CDR3 is TGCGCCAGCAGCTTGACTAGCGGGACCTACGAGCAGTACTTC. Its translation: CASSLTSGTYEQYF.